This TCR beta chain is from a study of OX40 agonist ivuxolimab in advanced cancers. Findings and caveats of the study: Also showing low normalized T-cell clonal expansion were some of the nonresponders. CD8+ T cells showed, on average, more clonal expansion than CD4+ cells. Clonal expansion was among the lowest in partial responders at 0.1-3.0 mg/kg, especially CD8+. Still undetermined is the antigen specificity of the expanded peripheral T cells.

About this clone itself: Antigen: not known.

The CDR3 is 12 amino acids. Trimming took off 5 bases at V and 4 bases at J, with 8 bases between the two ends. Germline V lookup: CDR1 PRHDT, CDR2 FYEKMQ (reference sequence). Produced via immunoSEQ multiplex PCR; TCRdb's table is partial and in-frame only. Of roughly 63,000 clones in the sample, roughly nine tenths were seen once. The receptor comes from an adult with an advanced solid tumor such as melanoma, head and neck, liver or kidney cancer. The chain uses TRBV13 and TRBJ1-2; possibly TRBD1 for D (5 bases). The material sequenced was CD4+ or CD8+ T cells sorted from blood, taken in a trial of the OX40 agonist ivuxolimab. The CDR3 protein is CASSPGGYGYTF. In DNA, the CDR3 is TGTGCCAGCAGCCCGGGGGGCTATGGCTACACCTTC.